Shown below are 30 T cell receptor beta chains from a single sample sequenced in a study of Ad26.COV2.S vaccination and SARS-CoV-2 variants. The method was immunoSEQ multiplex PCR; TCRdb's version includes in-frame clones alone and lacks a portion of them. Of around 300,000 clones listed, under 90% are singletons. Treatment given: roughly 20 received Ad26.COV2.S at low or high dose, single or two shots; several received placebo; per-sample allocation not given. Samples were taken on day 63 after the first vaccine or placebo injection. The sequencing here drew on peripheral blood, taken in a trial of Ad26.COV2.S vaccine versus placebo. Every receptor here comes from a person aged 18 to 59 who received the Ad26.COV2.S COVID-19 vaccine or a placebo.

The rearrangement links TRBV9 to TRBJ2-1, with D perhaps matching TRBD2 (6 bases). V shed 4 bases and J shed 4 bases, with 12 bases lying between them. Germline values: CDR1 SGDLS, CDR2 YYNGEE. The CDR3 extends over 14 amino acids. DNA for the CDR3: TGTGCCAGCAGCCCCGGGGCGGGGTACAATGAGCAGTTCTTC. The encoded protein is CASSPGAGYNEQFF. The full variable domain, with the rest looked up from reference TRBV9 and TRBJ2-1, is DSGVTQTPKHLITATGQRVTLRCSPRSGDLSVYWYQQSLDQGLQFLIQYYNGEERAKGNILERFSAQQFPDLHSELNLSSLELGDSALYFCASSPGAGYNEQFFGPGTRLTVL.

The chain couples TRBV11-2 to TRBJ2-7, with D perhaps TRBD1 or TRBD2 (6 bases each). V was trimmed by 5 bases and J by 0 bases, leaving 20 bases between them. Germline lookup yields CDR1 SGHAT and CDR2 FQNNGV. This CDR3 spans 17 amino acids. The CDR3 reads CASSATPGGGYSYEQYF. The CDR3 coding sequence is TGTGCCAGCAGCGCCACCCCCGGGGGCGGGTACTCCTACGAGCAGTACTTC. The full variable domain, rest sourced from reference TRBV11-2 and TRBJ2-7, is EAGVAQSPRYKIIEKRQSVAFWCNPISGHATLYWYQQILGQGPKLLIQFQNNGVVDDSQLPKDRFSAERLKGVDSTLKIQPAKLEDSAVYLCASSATPGGGYSYEQYFGPGTRLTVT.

The V and J genes are TRBV14 and TRBJ1-1, with D possibly being TRBD1 (6 bases). The CDR3 is 17 amino acids. The V gene lost 0 bases and the J gene lost 5 bases, with 19 bases spanning the gap. Germline V gives CDR1 SGHDN, CDR2 FVKESK. The CDR3 DNA reads TGTGCCAGCAGCCAAGAAAGGTGGGGAGGGAGGGGGACTGAAGCTTTCTTT. Encoded protein: CASSQERWGGRGTEAFF.

This clone has more than one count but fewer than ten. The J gene is TRBJ1-5, the V gene TRBV15; perhaps TRBD1 as D (5 bases). V lost 0 bases, J lost 0 bases, and 21 bases lay in between. This CDR3 region has 20 residues. The germline V gene has CDR1 LNHNV and CDR2 YYDKDF (reference sequence). The CDR3: CATSRDVGGSDGDSNQPQHF. CDR3 in DNA: TGTGCCACCAGCAGAGATGTGGGGGGATCGGACGGAGATAGCAATCAGCCCCAGCATTTT.

The V call is TRBV6-5, the J call TRBJ1-2; weak D call: TRBD1 (6 bases). V dropped 2 bases and J dropped 8 bases, with 15 bases sitting between them. The CDR3 length is 14 residues. Germline CDR1 MNHEY, CDR2 SVGAGI. This chain's CDR3 is CASSYGGRQEGYTF. DNA for the CDR3: TGTGCCAGCAGTTACGGGGGGCGCCAGGAAGGCTACACCTTC.

On this clone itself: The sample carries other DNA sequences with the same CDR3. The chain carries TRBV7-9 and TRBJ1-1, with TRBD1 as a possible D gene (5 bases). The CDR3 contains 14 residues. Germline loops: CDR1 SEHNR, CDR2 FQNEAQ (reference sequence). With 1 base removed from V and 0 bases from J, the gap between germline ends came to 6 bases. CDR3 DNA sequence: TGTGCCAGCAGCTTAGGGGGACTGAACACTGAAGCTTTCTTT. Its translation is CASSLGGLNTEAFF.

This sequence joins TRBV5-1 and TRBJ2-7; D unresolved. Trimming removed 4 bases at V and 0 bases at J, with 11 bases between. Germline values: CDR1 SGHRS, CDR2 YFSETQ. The CDR3 runs 14 residues. The CDR3: CASSPQVSSYEQYF. The CDR3 nucleotides read TGCGCCAGCAGCCCCCAGGTAAGCTCCTACGAGCAGTACTTC.

The V and J genes are TRBV14 and TRBJ1-5; possibly TRBD1 for D (5 bases). The CDR3 length is 15 residues. The V end was cut by 1 base, the J end by 6 bases, with 13 bases between. Germline lookup yields CDR1 SGHDN and CDR2 FVKESK. The CDR3 sequence: CASSQGPIGTQPQHF. CDR3 nucleotide sequence: TGTGCCAGCAGCCAAGGACCAATCGGGACTCAGCCCCAGCATTTT.

The chain uses TRBV9 and TRBJ1-2; D is ambiguous. The CDR3 runs to 14 residues. CDR1 is SGDLS and CDR2 is YYNGEE in the germline V gene. V lost 1 base and J lost 6, with 13 bases in between. As DNA, the CDR3 is TGTGCCAGCAGCGTAACCGGGAAACCTGATGGCTACACCTTC. It specifies CASSVTGKPDGYTF.

This clone was observed a few times. This chain uses TRBV28 with TRBJ1-3, with no clear D. Looked up from germline, CDR1 is MDHEN and CDR2 is SYDVKM. Between the trimmed V and J ends, which lost 6 bases and 1 base, there was a span of 7 bases. CDR3 length equals 13 residues. CDR3 bases: TGTGCCAGCAGGGCTCCATCTGGAAACACCATATATTTT. It yields the protein CASRAPSGNTIYF.

The V gene is TRBV19, the J gene TRBJ1-5; D is ambiguous. The V end lost 3 bases, the J end lost 6 bases, and 9 bases lay between the germline ends. The CDR3 runs 13 residues. Germline CDR1 reads LNHDA; CDR2 reads SQIVND (reference sequence). CDR3 residues: CASSIKGSQPQHF. The CDR3 DNA reads as TGTGCCAGTAGTATTAAGGGCAGTCAGCCCCAGCATTTT.

The rearrangement joins TRBV5-4 to TRBJ2-6, with D unclear. Trimming removed 0 bases at V and 0 bases at J, with 13 bases between. CDR1 is SGHNT, CDR2 YYREEE, per germline (reference sequence). The CDR3 consists of 18 residues. CDR3 region: CASSLGSKSLSGANVLTF. DNA for the CDR3: TGTGCCAGCAGCTTGGGTTCAAAGTCCCTCTCTGGGGCCAACGTCCTGACTTTC.

The chain links TRBV18 to TRBJ1-2; no firm D call. The CDR3 extends over 15 amino acids. CDR1 and CDR2 from the germline V gene are KGHSH and LQKENI. Trimming cost V 6 bases and J 2 bases, with 16 bases left between them. The CDR3 DNA reads as TGTGCCAGCTCTCTGACGAGTCGGGAAAACTATGGCTACACCTTC. It translates to CASSLTSRENYGYTF.

The genes are TRBV4-1 and TRBJ1-2; 8 bases match TRBD1. The CDR3 covers 14 residues. V was pared by 4 bases and J by 7 bases, with 8 bases of the junction left unmatched. CDR1 and CDR2 from the germline V gene are MGHRA and YSYEKL. For the CDR3, the DNA is TGCGCCAGCAGCCTAATGGACAGGGATGGTGGCTACACCTTC. This sequence encodes CASSLMDRDGGYTF.

The chain carries TRBV7-9 and TRBJ1-3, with D unclear. V was pared by 1 base and J by 2 bases, with 9 bases between. This CDR3 has 15 amino acids. The germline gives CDR1 SEHNR, CDR2 FQNEAQ (reference sequence). This CDR3 is CASSLVPGAGNTIYF. DNA for the CDR3: TGTGCCAGCAGCTTAGTTCCAGGCGCTGGAAACACCATATATTTT.

This sequence joins TRBV30 and TRBJ1-5; D unresolved. Trimming took 2 bases from V and 5 from J, leaving 10 bases between them. Germline CDR1 and CDR2: GTSNPN and SVGIG (reference sequence). CDR3 length: 13 amino acids. The DNA for the CDR3 is TGTGCCTGGAGTCCCAACGAGGATCAGCCCCAGCATTTT. Residues: CAWSPNEDQPQHF.

The chain combines TRBV28 with TRBJ1-2, with TRBD1 as a possible D gene (5 bases). V lost 2 bases to trimming and J lost 8 bases, with 15 bases between them. Germline V lookup: CDR1 MDHEN, CDR2 SYDVKM. The CDR3 has 14 amino acids. CDR3 nucleotide sequence: TGTGCCAGCAGTTTAATTTTCGGGAGGGACGGCTACACCTTC. This translates into CASSLIFGRDGYTF.

V gene TRBV6-2 or TRBV6-3 combines with J gene TRBJ2-1, with 12 bases identical to TRBD2. Germline loops: CDR1 MNHEY, CDR2 SVGEGT. J lost 5 bases, V lost 5 bases, and 10 bases had no gene match. The CDR3 loop spans 17 amino acids. The CDR3 DNA follows: TGTGCCAGCAGTCACCCACTAGCGGGGGGACCTAACAATGAGCAGTTCTTC. Residues: CASSHPLAGGPNNEQFF.

The chain couples TRBV19 to TRBJ1-6; 8 nucleotides line up with TRBD1. This CDR3 is 16 amino acids long. V was pared by 3 bases and J by 1 base, with 2 bases of the junction left unmatched. CDR1 and CDR2 from the germline V gene are LNHDA and SQIVND (reference sequence). The CDR3 sequence: CASSMQGASYNSPLHF. The CDR3 bases are TGTGCCAGTAGTATGCAGGGGGCGTCCTATAATTCACCCCTCCACTTT.

The CDR3 region is CASSQAFSSPNTEAFF. The CDR3 nucleotides are TGCGCCAGCAGCCAAGCCTTCAGCTCGCCGAACACTGAAGCTTTCTTT. The chain joins TRBV4-1 to TRBJ1-1; no clear D gene. V lost 1 base and J lost 1, with 13 bases in between. Germline CDR1 reads MGHRA; CDR2 reads YSYEKL. The CDR3 is 16 amino acids.

The genes are TRBV24-1 and TRBJ2-3; 9 nucleotides match TRBD1. The CDR3 consists of 16 residues. Germline loops: CDR1 KGHDR, CDR2 SFDVKD. The J segment lost 2 bases and the V segment lost 4 bases, leaving 6 bases of the junction unmatched. DNA of the CDR3: TGTGCCACCAGTGAGCGGACAGGGGTAAACACAGATACGCAGTATTTT. Translating gives CATSERTGVNTDTQYF.

This clone was observed a handful of times. The chain couples TRBV5-1 to TRBJ1-6; possible D gene TRBD1, 5 bases. V was pared by 2 bases and J by 8 bases, with 14 bases between. This CDR3 has 15 residues. The germline CDR1 and CDR2 sequences are SGHRS and YFSETQ. The CDR3 DNA reads as TGCGCCAGCAGCTTCGGGCAGGGTAATGATTCACCCCTCCACTTT. This gives the protein CASSFGQGNDSPLHF.

The chain couples TRBV6-5 to TRBJ2-7; perhaps D is TRBD1 or TRBD2 (7 bases each). Germline V gene data show CDR1 as MNHEY and CDR2 as SVGAGI. The CDR3 length is 14 residues. V lost 7 bases to trimming and J lost 2 bases, with 15 bases between them. Here the CDR3 DNA reads TGTGCCAGCACACAGGGGAGCGGGGCCTACGAGCAGTACGTC. This encodes CASTQGSGAYEQYV.

The chain uses TRBV29-1 and TRBJ2-7; TRBD1 might be the D (6 bases). Germline CDR1 is SQVTM and CDR2 is ANQGSEA. V was cut by 6 bases and J by 1 base, with 13 bases left in between. The CDR3 sequence is 13 residues long. In DNA, the CDR3 is TGCAGCGTAAGGGGGAAGATGTCCTACGAGCAGTACTTC. Protein product: CSVRGKMSYEQYF.

This clone was observed a handful of times. The chain combines TRBV12-5 with TRBJ2-7; TRBD2 agrees at 7 bases. Germline V gene data show CDR1 as LGHNT and CDR2 as FRNRAP. The CDR3 covers 17 residues. V lost 1 base and J lost 7; bases outside the gene matches: 16. The CDR3 protein is CASGLALVGSPGREQYF. The CDR3 DNA sequence: TGTGCTAGTGGTTTGGCACTAGTTGGCTCCCCCGGGAGGGAGCAGTACTTC.

The chain is built from TRBV11-2 and TRBJ1-1; unclear D gene. Between the trimmed V and J ends, which lost 5 bases and 1 base, there was a span of 14 bases. Germline V gene data show CDR1 as SGHAT and CDR2 as FQNNGV. The CDR3 totals 15 residues. The CDR3 nucleotides are TGTGCCAGCAGCCCAGGCCCGGGGAAGAACACTGAAGCTTTCTTT. This encodes CASSPGPGKNTEAFF.

The V and J genes are TRBV12-3 or TRBV12-4 and TRBJ2-1; possibly TRBD1 for D (6 bases). Deletions cut 5 bases from V and 9 bases from J, with 14 bases between. This CDR3 contains 13 residues. DNA of the CDR3: TGTGCCAGCAGTCTGCGCGACAGGCGTGAGCAGTTCTTC. It specifies CASSLRDRREQFF.

This clone appeared a single time. The chain carries TRBV4-2 and TRBJ2-1; 8 bases are a match to TRBD2. CDR1 is LGHNA, CDR2 YNFKEQ, per germline. The trim removed 4 bases at V and 1 base at J, leaving 15 bases unmatched. The CDR3 totals 19 residues. The CDR3 spells CASSPQGRTSRRSYNEQFF. The CDR3, as DNA: TGTGCCAGCAGCCCTCAGGGTCGGACTAGCAGAAGATCCTACAATGAGCAGTTCTTC.

The chain uses TRBV10-1 and TRBJ2-3; D is undetermined. The CDR3 length is 13 residues. Trimming took off 3 bases at V and 2 bases at J, with 6 bases between the two ends. Germline V gene sequence: CDR1 WNHNN, CDR2 SYGVQD (reference sequence). DNA for the CDR3: TGCGCCAGCAGTGAATTAAACACAGATACGCAGTATTTT. As protein: CASSELNTDTQYF.

The chain employs TRBV4-3 and TRBJ2-2, with a possible D match to TRBD1 (5 bases). Trimming shortened V by 0 bases and J by 10 bases, and 15 bases separated the two germline ends. Germline-derived CDR1 and CDR2 are LGHNA and YSLEER. This CDR3 is built from 15 residues. In nucleotides, the CDR3 is TGCGCCAGCAGCCAAGATCGGGTACCCAGGGTGGAGCTGTTTTTT. Its translation: CASSQDRVPRVELFF.